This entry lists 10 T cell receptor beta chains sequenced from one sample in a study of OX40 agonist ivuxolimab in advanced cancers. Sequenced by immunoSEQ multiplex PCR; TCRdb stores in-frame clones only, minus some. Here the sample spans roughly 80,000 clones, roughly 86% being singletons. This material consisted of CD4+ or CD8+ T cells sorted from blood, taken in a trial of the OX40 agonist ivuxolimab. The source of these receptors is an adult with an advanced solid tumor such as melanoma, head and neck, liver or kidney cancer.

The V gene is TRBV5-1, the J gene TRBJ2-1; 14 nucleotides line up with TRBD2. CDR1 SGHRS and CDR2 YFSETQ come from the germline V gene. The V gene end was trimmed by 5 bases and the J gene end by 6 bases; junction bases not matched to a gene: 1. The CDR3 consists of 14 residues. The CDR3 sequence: CASRTSGRANEQFF. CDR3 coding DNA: TGCGCCAGCAGGACTAGCGGGAGGGCCAATGAGCAGTTCTTC.

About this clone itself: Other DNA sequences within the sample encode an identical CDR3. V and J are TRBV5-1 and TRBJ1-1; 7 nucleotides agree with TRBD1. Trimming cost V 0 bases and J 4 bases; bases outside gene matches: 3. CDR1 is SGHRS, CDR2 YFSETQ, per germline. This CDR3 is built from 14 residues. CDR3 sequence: CASSLAQGGTEAFF. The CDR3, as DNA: TGCGCCAGCAGCTTGGCCCAGGGGGGCACTGAAGCTTTCTTT.

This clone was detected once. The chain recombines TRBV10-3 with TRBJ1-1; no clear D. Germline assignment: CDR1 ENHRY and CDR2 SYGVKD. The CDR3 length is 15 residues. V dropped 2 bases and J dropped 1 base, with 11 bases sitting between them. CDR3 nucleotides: TGTGCCATCAGTGAGGGGTGGACCCAGAACACTGAAGCTTTCTTT. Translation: CAISEGWTQNTEAFF.

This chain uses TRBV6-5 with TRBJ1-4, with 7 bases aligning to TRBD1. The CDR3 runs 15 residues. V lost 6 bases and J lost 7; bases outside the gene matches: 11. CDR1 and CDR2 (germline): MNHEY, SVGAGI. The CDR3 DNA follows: TGTGCCAGCAGCCACACAGCAGGGGGGATTGAAAAACTGTTTTTT. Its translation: CASSHTAGGIEKLFF.

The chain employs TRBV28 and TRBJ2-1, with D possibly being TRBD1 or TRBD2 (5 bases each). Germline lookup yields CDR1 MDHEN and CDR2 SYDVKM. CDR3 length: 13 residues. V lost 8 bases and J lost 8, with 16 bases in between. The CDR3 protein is CASCVRECDEQFF. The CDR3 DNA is TGTGCCAGCTGCGTCAGGGAGTGTGATGAGCAGTTCTTC.

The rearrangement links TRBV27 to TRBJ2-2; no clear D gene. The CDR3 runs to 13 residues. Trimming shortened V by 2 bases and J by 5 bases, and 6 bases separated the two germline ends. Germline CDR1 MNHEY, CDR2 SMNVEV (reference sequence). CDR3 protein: CASSLEQTGELFF. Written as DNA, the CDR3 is TGTGCCAGCAGTTTAGAGCAGACCGGGGAGCTGTTTTTT.

CDR3 coding DNA: TGTGCCAGCAGCTTGGACAGGCCTACGCTTATTATTAGCAATCAGCCCCAGCATTTT. Its translation is CASSLDRPTLIISNQPQHF. J is TRBJ1-5 and V is TRBV2; 7 bases agree with TRBD1. V gave up 6 bases and J gave up 0 bases; unmatched junction bases: 17. The CDR3 consists of 19 residues. Germline CDR1 is SNHLY and CDR2 is FYNNEI. Full variable domain (remainder filled in from reference TRBV2 and TRBJ1-5): EPEVTQTPSHQVTQMGQEVILRCVPISNHLYFYWYRQILGQKVEFLVSFYNNEISEKSEIFDDQFSVERPDGSNFTLKIRSTKLEDSAMYFCASSLDRPTLIISNQPQHFGDGTRLSIL.

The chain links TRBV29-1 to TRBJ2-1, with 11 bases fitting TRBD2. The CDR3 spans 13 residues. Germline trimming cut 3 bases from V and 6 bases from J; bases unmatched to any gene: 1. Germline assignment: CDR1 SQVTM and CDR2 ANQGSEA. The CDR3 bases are TGCAGCGTTGATAGCGGGAGGGCCAATGAGCAGTTCTTC. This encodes CSVDSGRANEQFF.

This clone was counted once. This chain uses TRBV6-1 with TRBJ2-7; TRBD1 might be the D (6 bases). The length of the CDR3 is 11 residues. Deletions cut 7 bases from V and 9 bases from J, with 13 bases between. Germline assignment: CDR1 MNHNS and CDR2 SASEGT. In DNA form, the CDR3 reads TGTGCCAGCAACGAACAGGGTGGGCAGTACTTC. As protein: CASNEQGGQYF.

The CDR3 DNA is TGTGCCACCAGCAGAGGACAGGGAGGTGTCACCGGGGAGCTGTTTTTT. Encoded protein: CATSRGQGGVTGELFF. The chain has TRBV15 and TRBJ2-2, with D possibly matching TRBD1 (7 bases). Germline loops: CDR1 LNHNV, CDR2 YYDKDF (reference sequence). Trimming shortened V by 1 base and J by 4 bases, and 13 bases separated the two germline ends. This CDR3 has 16 residues.